The source of this T cell receptor beta chain is a study of cytomegalovirus exposure and HLA in healthy donors. The study's findings and limits: Later analysis suggested most CMV-associated TCR beta chains were HLA-restricted. A few V segments could not be told apart, such as TRBV6-2 and TRBV6-3, and were left out.

The PCR had 60 Vbeta and 13 Jbeta primers. TCRdb's table, derived via immunoSEQ multiplex PCR, lists solely in-frame clones and lacks some. The sample carries under 200,000 clones, about 71% recorded once. The junction had 3 bases not matched to a gene; V was cut back by 0 bases and J by 0 bases. The length of the CDR3 is 16 residues. CDR1 and CDR2 from the germline V gene are SGHDT and YYEEEE. Worth noting for this clone: Its antigen is unidentified.

The receptor was derived from a woman between 40 and 50 years old in good health and CMV-seropositive. Sequenced: PBMCs. The chain combines TRBV5-6 with TRBJ2-5, with TRBD2 identical over 9 bases. This CDR3 reads CASSLDPSGDQETQYF. As DNA, the CDR3 is TGTGCCAGCAGCTTGGATCCTAGCGGGGACCAAGAGACCCAGTACTTC.